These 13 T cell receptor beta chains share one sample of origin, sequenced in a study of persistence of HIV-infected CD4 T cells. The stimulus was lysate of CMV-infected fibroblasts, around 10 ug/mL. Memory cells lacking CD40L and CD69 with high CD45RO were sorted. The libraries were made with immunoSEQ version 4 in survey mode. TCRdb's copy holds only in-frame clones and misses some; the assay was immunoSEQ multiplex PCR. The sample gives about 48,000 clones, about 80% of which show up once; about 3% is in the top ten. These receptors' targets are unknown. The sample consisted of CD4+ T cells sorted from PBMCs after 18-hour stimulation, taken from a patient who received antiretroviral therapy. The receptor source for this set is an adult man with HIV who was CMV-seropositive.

The CDR3 sequence: CASSLSWGGDQPQHF. The DNA of the CDR3 is TGTGCCAGCAGTTTATCATGGGGGGGTGATCAGCCCCAGCATTTT. The rearrangement uses TRBV27 and TRBJ1-5; possibly TRBD1 for D (5 bases). Trimming stripped 0 bases from V and 5 bases from J, with 11 bases between. CDR1 MNHEY and CDR2 SMNVEV come from the germline V gene (reference sequence). There are 15 residues in the CDR3.

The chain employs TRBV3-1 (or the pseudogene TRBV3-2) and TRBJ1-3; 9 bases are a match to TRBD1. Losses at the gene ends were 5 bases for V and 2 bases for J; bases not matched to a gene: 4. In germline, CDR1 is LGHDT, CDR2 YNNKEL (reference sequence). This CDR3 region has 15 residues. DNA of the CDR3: TGTGCCAGCAGCAGCCGGGACAGGGCTGGAAACACCATATATTTT. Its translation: CASSSRDRAGNTIYF.

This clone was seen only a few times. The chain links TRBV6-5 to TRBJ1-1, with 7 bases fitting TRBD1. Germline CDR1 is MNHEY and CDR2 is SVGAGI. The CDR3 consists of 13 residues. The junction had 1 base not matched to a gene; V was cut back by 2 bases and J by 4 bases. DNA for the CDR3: TGTGCCAGCAGTTACGGGGACAGCACTGAAGCTTTCTTT. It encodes CASSYGDSTEAFF.

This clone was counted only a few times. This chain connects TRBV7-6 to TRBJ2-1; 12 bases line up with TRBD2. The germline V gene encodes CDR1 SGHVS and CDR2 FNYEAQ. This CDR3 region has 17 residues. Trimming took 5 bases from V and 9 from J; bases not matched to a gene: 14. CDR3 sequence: CASSVGSGTSGSAEQFF. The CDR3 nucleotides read TGTGCCAGCAGCGTAGGATCCGGGACTAGCGGGTCGGCTGAGCAGTTCTTC.

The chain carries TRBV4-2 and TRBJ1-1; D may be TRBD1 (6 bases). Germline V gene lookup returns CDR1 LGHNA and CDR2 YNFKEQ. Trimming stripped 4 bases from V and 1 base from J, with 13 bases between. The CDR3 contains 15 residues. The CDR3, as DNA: TGTGCCAGCAGCCGAGACTTGGACAGGAACACTGAAGCTTTCTTT. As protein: CASSRDLDRNTEAFF.

CDR3 coding DNA: TGTGCCAGCAGCTTAGCTCCAACTAATGAAAAACTGTTTTTT. It yields the protein CASSLAPTNEKLFF. V and J are TRBV7-6 and TRBJ1-4, with no clear D. V was trimmed by 0 bases and J by 0 bases, leaving 2 bases between them. CDR3 length: 14 amino acids. Germline loops: CDR1 SGHVS, CDR2 FNYEAQ.

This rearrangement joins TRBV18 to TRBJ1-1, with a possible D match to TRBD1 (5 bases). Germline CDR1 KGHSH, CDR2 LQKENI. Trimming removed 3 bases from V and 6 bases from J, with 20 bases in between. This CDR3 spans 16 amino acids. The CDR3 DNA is TGTGCCAGCTCACCGCGGGAGTGGAGGGCGGGGGCTGAAGCTTTCTTT. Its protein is CASSPREWRAGAEAFF.

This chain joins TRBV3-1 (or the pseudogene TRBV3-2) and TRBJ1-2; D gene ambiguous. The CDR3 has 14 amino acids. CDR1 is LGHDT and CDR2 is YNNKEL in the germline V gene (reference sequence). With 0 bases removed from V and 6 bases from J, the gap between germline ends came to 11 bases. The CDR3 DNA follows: TGTGCCAGCAGCCAAGACAGGATTATGCATGGCTACACCTTC. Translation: CASSQDRIMHGYTF.

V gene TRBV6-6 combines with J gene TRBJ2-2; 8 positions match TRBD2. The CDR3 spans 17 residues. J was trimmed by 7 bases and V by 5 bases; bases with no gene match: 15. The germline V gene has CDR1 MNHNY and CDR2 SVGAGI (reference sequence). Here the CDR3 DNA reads TGTGCCAGCAGTCCTTATAGCGGGGTGGGAGGATTCGGGGAGCTGTTTTTT. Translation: CASSPYSGVGGFGELFF.

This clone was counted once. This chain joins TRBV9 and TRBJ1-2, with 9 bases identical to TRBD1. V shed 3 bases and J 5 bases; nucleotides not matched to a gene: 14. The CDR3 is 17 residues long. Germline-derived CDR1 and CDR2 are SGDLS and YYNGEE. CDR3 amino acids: CASSERSGQGRHYGYTF. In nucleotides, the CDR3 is TGTGCCAGCAGCGAACGCTCCGGACAGGGGAGGCATTATGGCTACACCTTC.

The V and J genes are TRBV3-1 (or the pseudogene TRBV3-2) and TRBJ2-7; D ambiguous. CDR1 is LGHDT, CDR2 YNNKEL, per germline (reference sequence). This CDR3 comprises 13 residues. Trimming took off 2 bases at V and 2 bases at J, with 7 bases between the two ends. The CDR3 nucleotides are TGTGCCAGCAGCCAACGCGTAGCCTACGAGCAGTACTTC. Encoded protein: CASSQRVAYEQYF.

The CDR3 DNA is TGTGCCAGCTCGCCAAAACCCCCGGGACAGGGGGATCAGCCCCAGCATTTT. Residues: CASSPKPPGQGDQPQHF. The J gene is TRBJ1-5, the V gene TRBV18, with 11 positions matching TRBD1. The J segment lost 5 bases and the V segment lost 6 bases, leaving 12 bases of the junction unmatched. Per germline, CDR1 KGHSH and CDR2 LQKENI. The CDR3 length is 17 residues.

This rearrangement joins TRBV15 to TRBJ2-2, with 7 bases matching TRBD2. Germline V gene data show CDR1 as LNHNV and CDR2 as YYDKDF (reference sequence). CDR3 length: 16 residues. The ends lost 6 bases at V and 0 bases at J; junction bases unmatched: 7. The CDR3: CATRRPGLSNTGELFF. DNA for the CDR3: TGTGCCACCAGGCGCCCGGGACTATCGAACACCGGGGAGCTGTTTTTT.